These 10 T cell receptor beta chains originate from one sample sequenced in a study of T cell responses to AZD1222 COVID-19 vaccine. Libraries were prepared by immunoSEQ multiplex PCR; TCRdb keeps only in-frame clonotypes and omits some of them. The sample records over 85,000 clones, roughly 83% being singletons. This material consisted of peripheral blood, taken 28 days after the second AZD1222 dose. These receptors were taken from an adult who received the AZD1222 COVID-19 vaccine.

This clone was picked up a small number of times. The chain combines TRBV19 with TRBJ1-5; D might be TRBD1 (6 bases). Germline assignment: CDR1 LNHDA and CDR2 SQIVND (reference sequence). The V and J ends lost 8 bases and 1 base respectively, with 12 bases between them. The CDR3 contains 14 residues. CDR3 sequence reads: CASRRTASNQPQHF. The CDR3 coding sequence is TGTGCCAGTCGTAGGACAGCCAGCAATCAGCCCCAGCATTTT.

The sample holds one count of this clone. The chain carries TRBV5-1 and TRBJ1-1, with a weak D call TRBD1 (5 bases). Germline CDR1 reads SGHRS; CDR2 reads YFSETQ. The CDR3 is 15 amino acids. V was clipped by 0 bases and J by 1 base, with 10 bases between them. The CDR3 spells CASSLGGGGNTEAFF. The CDR3 DNA sequence: TGCGCCAGCAGCTTGGGTGGGGGAGGGAACACTGAAGCTTTCTTT.

The V gene is TRBV19, the J gene TRBJ1-2; tentative D call: TRBD1 (6 bases). There are 13 residues in the CDR3. CDR1 LNHDA and CDR2 SQIVND come from the germline V gene (reference sequence). V was cut by 9 bases and J by 0 bases, with 11 bases left in between. The CDR3 spells CASGDITNYGYTF. In DNA form, the CDR3 reads TGTGCCAGCGGGGACATAACTAACTATGGCTACACCTTC. The full variable domain, its missing parts supplied by reference TRBV19 and TRBJ1-2, is DGGITQSPKYLFRKEGQNVTLSCEQNLNHDAMYWYRQDPGQGLRLIYYSQIVNDFQKGDIAEGYSVSREKKESFPLTVTSAQKNPTAFYLCASGDITNYGYTFGSGTRLTVV.

V and J are TRBV19 and TRBJ1-6; the match to TRBD1 covers 7 bases. This CDR3 is 15 amino acids long. Per the germline V gene, CDR1 is LNHDA and CDR2 is SQIVND (reference sequence). J gave up 9 bases and V 5 bases, and 10 bases lay outside the gene matches. CDR3 protein: CASSPGTAIVSPLHF. CDR3 sequence (DNA): TGTGCCAGTAGTCCCGGGACAGCGATTGTTTCACCCCTCCACTTT.

This clone is a singleton in its sample. This rearrangement joins TRBV3-1 (or the pseudogene TRBV3-2) to TRBJ1-3; D call uncertain. The germline V gene encodes CDR1 LGHDT and CDR2 YNNKEL (reference sequence). V was clipped by 0 bases and J by 0 bases, with 15 bases between them. This CDR3 region has 18 residues. The CDR3 DNA follows: TGTGCCAGCAGCCAAGATAGGAGACCGAGCCTCTCTGGAAACACCATATATTTT. Translation: CASSQDRRPSLSGNTIYF.

This clone was recorded only once. The chain links TRBV28 to TRBJ1-2, with 7 bases aligning to TRBD1. V lost 6 bases to trimming and J lost 4 bases; unmatched junction nucleotides: 11. This CDR3 contains 15 residues. CDR1 and CDR2 from the germline V gene are MDHEN and SYDVKM. CDR3: CASSVSPTGTYGYTF. CDR3 coding DNA: TGTGCCAGCAGCGTCTCCCCGACAGGGACCTATGGCTACACCTTC.

The CDR3 DNA sequence: TGTGCCAGCTCACCAGACAGGGGGCTAAATACGCAGTATTTT. This gives the protein CASSPDRGLNTQYF. This chain joins TRBV18 and TRBJ2-3; 10 bases align to TRBD1. From germline, CDR1 is KGHSH and CDR2 LQKENI. This CDR3 has 14 residues. Trimming took 2 bases from V and 7 from J; bases not matched to a gene: 3. Looking up the rest from reference TRBV18 and TRBJ2-3 gives the full variable domain: NAGVMQNPRHLVRRRGQEARLRCSPMKGHSHVYWYRQLPEEGLKFMVYLQKENIIDESGMPKERFSAEFPKEGPSILRIQQVVRGDSAAYFCASSPDRGLNTQYFGPGTRLTVL.

This clone was detected once. The J gene is TRBJ2-1, the V gene TRBV28; 11 bases line up with TRBD2. The CDR3 spans 14 residues. Germline CDR1 is MDHEN and CDR2 is SYDVKM. The junction had 5 bases not matched to a gene; V was cut back by 7 bases and J by 6 bases. In nucleotides, the CDR3 is TGTGCCAGCATATTAGCGGGGGGGCGCAATGAGCAGTTCTTC. This codes for CASILAGGRNEQFF.

The rearrangement joins TRBV29-1 to TRBJ1-3; 8 nucleotides match TRBD1. Germline V CDR1 and CDR2: SQVTM, ANQGSEA. CDR3 length: 17 amino acids. J lost 3 bases, V lost 5 bases, and 15 bases had no gene match. The CDR3: CSVIVPWTGRGGNTIYF. For the CDR3, the DNA is TGCAGCGTTATTGTTCCCTGGACAGGGAGAGGTGGAAACACCATATATTTT. Full variable domain (rest looked up from reference TRBV29-1 and TRBJ1-3): SAVISQKPSRDICQRGTSLTIQCQVDSQVTMMFWYRQQPGQSLTLIATANQGSEATYESGFVIDKFPISRPNLTFSTLTVSNMSPEDSSIYLCSVIVPWTGRGGNTIYFGEGSWLTVV.

This clone came up once. This rearrangement joins TRBV15 to TRBJ2-2, with TRBD2 identical over 7 bases. The CDR3 has 15 residues. After removal of 6 bases from V and 6 bases from J, the junction contained 10 bases not matched to a gene. From germline, CDR1 is LNHNV and CDR2 YYDKDF (reference sequence). CDR3 sequence reads: CATRSTGGVSGELFF. DNA for the CDR3: TGTGCCACCAGGTCAACTGGGGGGGTTTCCGGGGAGCTGTTTTTT.